This TCR beta chain was documented in a study of T cell responses to AZD1222 COVID-19 vaccine. Study-wide context: Investigators merged groups given second doses at roughly 4 or roughly 12 weeks.

Germline V CDR1 and CDR2: MNHEY, SMNVEV (reference sequence). The CDR3 runs 14 residues. With 6 bases removed from V and 1 base from J, the gap between germline ends came to 13 bases. Study-level findings and limits: Increased Spike-specific TCR breadth and depth were observed after two AZD1222 doses.

TCRdb's copy holds only in-frame clones and misses some; the assay was immunoSEQ multiplex PCR. Among 120,000 or so clones, 88% were seen once, and the ten largest hold under 7%. Remarks on this clone: Its specificity is not known.

Specimen: peripheral blood, collected on day 0 of AZD1222 vaccination. The TCR sequence derives from an adult in good health. The chain joins TRBV27 to TRBJ2-7; D remains unclear. The CDR3 loop is CASSPVRFSYEQYF. The CDR3, as DNA: TGTGCCAGCAGCCCCGTCCGGTTTTCCTACGAGCAGTACTTC.